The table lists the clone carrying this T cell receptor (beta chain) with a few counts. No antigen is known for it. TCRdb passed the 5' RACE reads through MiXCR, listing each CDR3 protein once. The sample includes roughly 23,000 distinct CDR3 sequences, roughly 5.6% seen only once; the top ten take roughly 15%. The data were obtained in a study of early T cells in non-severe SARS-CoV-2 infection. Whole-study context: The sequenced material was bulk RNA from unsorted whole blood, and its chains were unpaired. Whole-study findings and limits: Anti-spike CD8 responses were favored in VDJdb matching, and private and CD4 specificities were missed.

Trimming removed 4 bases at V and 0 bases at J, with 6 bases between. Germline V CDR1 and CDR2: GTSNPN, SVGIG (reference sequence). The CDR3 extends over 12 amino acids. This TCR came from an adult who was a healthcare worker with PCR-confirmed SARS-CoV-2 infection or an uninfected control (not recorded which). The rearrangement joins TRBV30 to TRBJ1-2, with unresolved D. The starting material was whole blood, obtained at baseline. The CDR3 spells CAWNEANYGYTF. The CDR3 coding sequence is TGTGCCTGGAACGAAGCTAACTATGGCTACACCTTC. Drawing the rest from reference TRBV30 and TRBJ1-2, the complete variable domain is SQTIHQWPATLVQPVGSPLSLECTVEGTSNPNLYWYRQAAGRGLQLLFYSVGIGQISSEVPQNLSASRPQDRQFILSSKKLLLSDSGFYLCAWNEANYGYTFGSGTRLTVV.